This is a list of T cell receptor beta chains from one sample in a study of blood T cells in healthy people across ages. Via MiXCR, TCRdb re-called the 5' RACE reads, giving one row per CDR3 protein. The data hold around 1,000,000 distinct CDR3 sequences, with less than 25% observed a single time. The sample also formed part of further work on T cells of mothers and their children.

The sequenced sample consisted of blood. These receptors were collected from a girl aged 2 to 9 in good health. Both conserved end residues are part of each CDR3. The D gene is left open where the match is weak. Expanded clones are given a class, and other clones once, few, many or no size at all.

>.|TRBJ1-2|.|TRBV7-2
TGTGCCAGCAGCTACGGGCCCTTCTATGGCTACACCTTC
CASSYGPFYGYTF
>TRBD2|TRBJ2-1|few|TRBV6-1
TGTGCCAGCAGTGAAGACTGGACTAGCGACTACAATGAGCAGTTCTTC
CASSEDWTSDYNEQFF
>.|TRBJ1-5|few|TRBV5-1
TGCGCCAGCAGCCCTGGGGAGAGCAATCAGCCCCAGCATTTT
CASSPGESNQPQHF
>.|TRBJ1-4|.|TRBV20-1
TGCAGTGCTACCCGAACAAGGTGGGAAAATGAAAAACTGTTTTTT
CSATRTRWENEKLFF
>TRBD2|TRBJ2-1|.|TRBV7-2
TGTGCCAGCAGCATGGGACTAGCCGGTGAGCAGTTCTTC
CASSMGLAGEQFF
>.|TRBJ1-1|few|TRBV11-3
TGTGCCAGCAGCTCCCGGCGGGTCACTGAAGCTTTCTTT
CASSSRRVTEAFF
>.|TRBJ2-1|few|TRBV29-1
TGCAGCGTCCGCAGGGAAATACTCTACAATGAGCAGTTCTTC
CSVRREILYNEQFF
>TRBD2|TRBJ2-7|few|TRBV28
TGTGCCAGCAGTCAGCGGGACGGGACGATTTACGAGCAGTACTTC
CASSQRDGTIYEQYF
>.|TRBJ2-2|few|TRBV28
TGTGCCAGCAGTTTGGGGGCAATGGGGGCCTCGAGGCCCGGGGAGCTGTTTTTT
CASSLGAMGASRPGELFF
>.|TRBJ2-3|.|TRBV7-2
TGTGCCAGCGGCCTCCGATCGGGGGGCACAGATACGCAGTATTTT
CASGLRSGGTDTQYF
>.|TRBJ2-2|.|TRBV6-5
TGTGCCAGCAGTTATTGGGGTGGCGACACCGGGGAGCTGTTTTTT
CASSYWGGDTGELFF
>.|TRBJ2-1|few|TRBV28
TGTGCCAGCACCACCCCCTTAGGTAGGCAGGGCGGCGAGCAGTTCTTC
CASTTPLGRQGGEQFF
>.|TRBJ2-5|.|TRBV6-1
TGTGCCAGCAGTGAGGCCCGACAGGCAATACAGACCCAGTACTTC
CASSEARQAIQTQYF
>TRBD1|TRBJ1-4|few|TRBV9
TGTGCCAGCAGCGTCCTCGGGACAGATCGTGAAAAACTGTTTTTT
CASSVLGTDREKLFF
>.|TRBJ1-1|few|TRBV7-9
TGTGCCAGCAGCTTAGTCCAGGAGTTGGCTTTCTTT
CASSLVQELAFF
>.|TRBJ2-6|.|TRBV24-1
TGTGCCACCAGTGACACTTTATCTGGGGCCAACGTCCTGACTTTC
CATSDTLSGANVLTF
>.|TRBJ1-2|.|TRBV6-5
TGTGCCAGCAGTACTACAGGGTGGGATGGCTACACCTTC
CASSTTGWDGYTF
>.|TRBJ2-5|.|TRBV2
TGTGCCAGCAGTGTTGGGATCCTCCGAGGAGAGACCCAGTACTTC
CASSVGILRGETQYF
>.|TRBJ2-7|.|TRBV5-1
TGCGCCAGCAGATCATGGGGGGACGAGCAGTACTTC
CASRSWGDEQYF
>.|TRBJ1-1|.|TRBV29-1
TGCAGCGTTGAAGTTGAGGGGGGGGACACTGAAGCTTTCTTT
CSVEVEGGDTEAFF
>.|TRBJ1-6|.|TRBV27
TGTGCCAGCAGTTTCGGCCCTGCAGGGGTGGTTAATTCACCCCTCCACTTT
CASSFGPAGVVNSPLHF
>.|TRBJ1-5|.|TRBV7-3
TGTGCCAGCAGCAACAAACAGGGTGGGTGTAGCAATCAGCCCCAGCATTTT
CASSNKQGGCSNQPQHF
>.|TRBJ1-1|few|TRBV12-3/TRBV12-4
TGTGCCAGCAGTTTATTTCGGGGAAAGACGAATGAAGCTTTCTTT
CASSLFRGKTNEAFF
>TRBD2|TRBJ2-1|.|TRBV4-1
TGCGCCGGCAGCCAAGAATCTAGCGGGATCGATAATGAGCAGTTCTTC
CAGSQESSGIDNEQFF